A selection of T cell receptor beta chains follows, all from one sample in a study of OX40 agonist ivuxolimab in advanced cancers. The protocol was immunoSEQ multiplex PCR, while the TCRdb copy is restricted to in-frame clones and leaves out a portion. The sample lists around 84,000 clones, under 90% occurring once. The sequences come from CD4+ or CD8+ T cells sorted from blood, collected in a trial of the OX40 agonist ivuxolimab. The receptors were sampled from an adult with an advanced solid tumor such as melanoma, head and neck, liver or kidney cancer. Both conserved end residues are part of each CDR3. Fields, in order: J gene, D gene, V gene, clone size, CDR3 DNA, CDR3 protein. A D gene is named only where the DNA matches it firmly. The size entry is marked missing in some rows and otherwise reads once, few, many or a size class.

>TRBJ2-7|TRBD1|TRBV10-3|.
TGTGCCGCCCAACCGGGACAGGGCTCCTACGAGCAGTACTTC
CAAQPGQGSYEQYF
>TRBJ2-3|TRBD1|TRBV7-9|.
TGTGCCAGCTACCCGGGACAGCTCACAGATACGCAGTATTTT
CASYPGQLTDTQYF
>TRBJ2-7|TRBD2|TRBV28|.
TGTGCCAGCAGTTTCCAACTAGCGACCCTTACCTACGAGCAGTACTTC
CASSFQLATLTYEQYF
>TRBJ2-1|.|TRBV28|.
TGTGCCAGCACCCTTCCCGCCAATGAGCAGTTCTTC
CASTLPANEQFF
>TRBJ2-7|.|TRBV7-2|.
TGTGCCAGCAGCTTAGTAGGGGGGGGGACCAACACCTACGAGCAGTACTTC
CASSLVGGGTNTYEQYF
>TRBJ2-2|.|TRBV5-1|.
TGCGCCAGCAGTCCCTCTAGGGTACCGAACACCGGGGAGCTGTTTTTT
CASSPSRVPNTGELFF
>TRBJ2-2|TRBD2|TRBV5-4|.
TGTGCCAGCAGCGGGGGGGGACTAGCGTACTCCGGGGAGCTGTTTTTT
CASSGGGLAYSGELFF
>TRBJ2-7|.|TRBV11-1|.
TGTGCCAGCAGCTTAGGGGGCCAGCCTGAGCAGTACTTC
CASSLGGQPEQYF
>TRBJ2-1|.|TRBV30|.
TGTGCCTGGAGGGAACAGACTAGCTTGAGGGGGAATGAGCAGTTCTTC
CAWREQTSLRGNEQFF
>TRBJ1-2|.|TRBV30|many
TGTGCCTGGGCCCTCGAACGGCGAAGTGGCTACACCTTC
CAWALERRSGYTF
>TRBJ2-6|.|TRBV30|.
TGTGCCTGGAGTCACAGGGCTGGGGCCAACGTCCTGACTTTC
CAWSHRAGANVLTF
>TRBJ1-2|.|TRBV6-1|.
TGTGCCAGCAGTGAAAAACCCTCGGGCAACTATGGCTACACCTTC
CASSEKPSGNYGYTF
>TRBJ1-5|.|TRBV6-1|.
TGTGCCAGCAGTGAAAATCCCGGGGTGCGAAATCAGCCCCAGCATTTT
CASSENPGVRNQPQHF
>TRBJ1-1|.|TRBV12-5|.
TGTGCTAGTGGTTTCACCCCCCCCGTCAGCTTGAACACTGAAGCTTTCTTT
CASGFTPPVSLNTEAFF
>TRBJ2-1|TRBD2|TRBV7-2|.
TGTGCCAGCAGCCTTGGGGGGGTATTGAATTATGAGCAGTTCTTC
CASSLGGVLNYEQFF
>TRBJ2-3|TRBD2|TRBV5-6|.
TGTGCCAGCAGCTGGGGAGCGGGGAGCACAGATACGCAGTATTTT
CASSWGAGSTDTQYF
>TRBJ2-3|TRBD2|TRBV30|.
TGTGCCTGGAGTGCCCCAGCGGGAGGGCGCACAGATACGCAGTATTTT
CAWSAPAGGRTDTQYF
>TRBJ2-2|TRBD2|TRBV27|.
TGTGCCAGCAGTTTATCCAGGGCTAGCGGGAGAGGCCCCGGGGAGCTGTTTTTT
CASSLSRASGRGPGELFF
>TRBJ1-1|.|TRBV21-1|.
TGTGCCAGCAGACCCAGGGAGCCCAATATGCCGATGAACACTGAAGCTTTCTTT
CASRPREPNMPMNTEAFF
>TRBJ1-4|TRBD1|TRBV7-2|.
TGTGCCAGCAGACCGGGACAGTCTAAGGAAAAACTGTTTTTT
CASRPGQSKEKLFF
>TRBJ2-7|TRBD1|TRBV4-1|.
TGCGCCAGCAGCCGGGACAGGGAGCAGTACTTC
CASSRDREQYF
>TRBJ1-6|TRBD1|TRBV4-3|.
TGCGCCAGCAGCCAAAGCCCGACAGGGGTTAATTCACCCCTCCACTTT
CASSQSPTGVNSPLHF
>TRBJ2-1|.|TRBV27|.
TGTGCCAGCAGTTTATTAGGTGAGCAGTTCTTC
CASSLLGEQFF
>TRBJ2-2|TRBD2|TRBV15|.
TGTGCCACCAGGAGCGGGAGGGCCACCGGGGAGCTGTTTTTT
CATRSGRATGELFF
>TRBJ2-5|.|TRBV7-7|.
TGTGCCAGCAGCTTAAGCGGGACACTGCAAGAGACCCAGTACTTC
CASSLSGTLQETQYF
>TRBJ2-1|.|TRBV30|.
TGTGCCTGGAGTGTGGGAGGCTACAATGAGCAGTTCTTC
CAWSVGGYNEQFF
>TRBJ1-4|.|TRBV4-3|few
TGCGCCAGCAGCCAAGAAGGTCGCTGGTCTAATGAAAAACTGTTTTTT
CASSQEGRWSNEKLFF
>TRBJ1-5|.|TRBV4-1|.
TGCGCCAGCAGCCAAGAGGAGAAAGCCCCCCAGCATTTT
CASSQEEKAPQHF
>TRBJ2-5|.|TRBV15|.
TGTGCCACCAGCAGAGGAAGAGGGGGTCTATACGAGACCCAGTACTTC
CATSRGRGGLYETQYF
>TRBJ2-3|TRBD2|TRBV5-8|once
TGTGCCAGCAGCCACTATATCAGTAGCGGGAGGGCCGTAGATACGCAGTATTTT
CASSHYISSGRAVDTQYF
>TRBJ1-3|.|TRBV6-5|.
TGTGCCAGCAGTTACTCCCGACAGCTCTCTGGAAACACCATATATTTT
CASSYSRQLSGNTIYF
>TRBJ1-4|.|TRBV9|.
TGTGCCAGCAGCGTGGGGCAGGGTGATGGAAAACTGTTTTTT
CASSVGQGDGKLFF
>TRBJ1-3|.|TRBV5-6|once
TGTGCCAGCAGCTTGCCCCCTTATTCGGCCTCTGGAAACACCATATATTTT
CASSLPPYSASGNTIYF
>TRBJ2-7|.|TRBV5-5|.
TGTGCCAGCAGCTCAGGGACTCAGTCGTCGTACGAGCAGTACTTC
CASSSGTQSSYEQYF
>TRBJ2-5|TRBD1|TRBV6-5|.
TGTGCCAGCAGTGAACAGGGGACGTATACCCAGTACTTC
CASSEQGTYTQYF
>TRBJ2-1|TRBD1|TRBV7-2|few
TGTGCCAGCAGCTTTGGACAGGGGGCGTATGAGCAGTTCTTC
CASSFGQGAYEQFF
>TRBJ1-1|.|TRBV4-3|.
TGCGCCAGCAGCCAAGGTCATTACACTGAAGCTTTCTTT
CASSQGHYTEAFF
>TRBJ1-1|.|TRBV7-3|.
TGTGCCAGCAGCCCATACCCGGGGGGCACTGAAGCTTTCTTT
CASSPYPGGTEAFF